Described below is a single T cell receptor (beta chain) sequence and its context. Its antigen is unidentified. It was from duplicate vials of roughly 150,000 sorted CD8+ T cells per subset that RNA came. Germline V gene sequence: CDR1 MNHEY, CDR2 SVGAGI. There are 14 residues in the CDR3. The sample comes from a study of human CD8 memory T cell subsets. General study findings and limits: Estimates that used Chao1 suggested higher diversity in stem-like memory T cells than in precursor exhausted T cells. Similarly high diversity marked stem-like memory and precursor exhausted T cells, unlike effector memory cells. The stem-like memory T cell repertoire shared very little with the precursor exhausted T cell repertoire.

Scientists made TCR beta libraries using UMI-labeled 5' RACE. Each CDR3 protein gets one entry in TCRdb, which reprocessed the 5' RACE reads and gives no DNA. Seen in this sample are about 6,700 distinct CDR3 sequences; the ten most common clones hold around 22%. The chain is built from TRBV6-5 and TRBJ2-7; there is no DNA to check the TCRdb D call of TRBD1. Sequencing used CD8+ T cells from PBMCs. This TCR came from a human donor in good health. CDR3 residues: CASSYWQGSGEQYF.